Listed here are 15 T cell receptor beta chains from one sample, sequenced in a study of shared clonotypes between healthy human individuals. The table came from immunoSEQ multiplex PCR; TCRdb's copy has only in-frame clones and leaves some out. The sample shows around 550,000 clones, approximately 95% of them seen only once. CD8 cells regarded as naive lacked CD45RO, were positively chosen for CCR7, and omitted terminally differentiated effector memory CD45RA+ cells. Sequenced: naive CD8+ T cells sorted from blood. All receptors come from a young woman in good health.

The CDR3: CAWSVKDPEAFF. CDR3 nucleotide sequence: TGTGCCTGGAGTGTAAAGGACCCTGAAGCTTTCTTT. V and J are TRBV30 and TRBJ1-1, with D hard to call. This CDR3 is built from 12 residues. The germline V gene has CDR1 GTSNPN and CDR2 SVGIG (reference sequence). Trimming shortened V by 0 bases and J by 6 bases, and 8 bases separated the two germline ends.

Details on this clone: The sample has other DNA sequences that encode this CDR3 too. The J gene is TRBJ2-7, the V gene TRBV27; perhaps TRBD1 as D (6 bases). V lost 6 bases to trimming and J lost 3 bases, with 12 bases between them. Looked up from germline, CDR1 is MNHEY and CDR2 is SMNVEV (reference sequence). This CDR3 spans 13 amino acids. Written as DNA, the CDR3 is TGTGCCAGCAGGGCCGGGACAAGCTACGAGCAGTACTTC. This sequence encodes CASRAGTSYEQYF.

In its sample, this clone was seen once. The genes are TRBV14 and TRBJ2-7; possible D gene TRBD1, 6 bases. The CDR3 consists of 15 residues. The germline CDR1 and CDR2 sequences are SGHDN and FVKESK. V lost 2 bases, J lost 2 bases, and 13 bases lay in between. The CDR3: CASSQLQGFPYEQYF. The CDR3 DNA reads TGTGCCAGCAGCCAACTTCAGGGGTTCCCCTACGAGCAGTACTTC.

The V gene is TRBV7-7, the J gene TRBJ2-7, with 13 bases lining up with TRBD2. Germline values: CDR1 SSHAT, CDR2 FNYEAQ (reference sequence). This CDR3 has 13 residues. J lost 7 bases, V lost 5 bases, and 2 bases had no gene match. CDR3 sequence: CASSGGLAGEQYF. CDR3 coding DNA: TGTGCCAGCAGCGGGGGACTAGCGGGGGAGCAGTACTTC.

The chain couples TRBV27 to TRBJ2-1; D gene ambiguous. CDR3 length: 13 amino acids. In germline, CDR1 is MNHEY, CDR2 SMNVEV (reference sequence). Between the trimmed V and J ends, which lost 5 bases and 10 bases, there was a span of 15 bases. CDR3 sequence (DNA): TGTGCCAGCAGTATCGTGGGGTTGGGGGAGCAGTTCTTC. Translation gives CASSIVGLGEQFF.

This chain connects TRBV27 to TRBJ2-1; D unclear. CDR3 length: 12 amino acids. The ends were cut back, 7 bases at V and 6 bases at J, with 10 bases in the middle. CDR1 and CDR2 (germline): MNHEY, SMNVEV (reference sequence). CDR3 loop: CASTPVTNEQFF. The CDR3 DNA is TGTGCCAGCACCCCAGTAACCAATGAGCAGTTCTTC.

The chain has TRBV5-1 and TRBJ2-2; D is tentatively TRBD1 or TRBD2 (6 bases each). Germline CDR1 SGHRS, CDR2 YFSETQ. Trimming left V 2 bases short and J 1 base short, with 15 bases between. CDR3 length equals 17 residues. CDR3 sequence: CASSFMGGQENTGELFF. The CDR3 nucleotides are TGCGCCAGCAGCTTTATGGGGGGACAAGAGAACACCGGGGAGCTGTTTTTT. Using reference TRBV5-1 and TRBJ2-2 for the parts outside the CDR3, the full variable domain is KAGVTQTPRYLIKTRGQQVTLSCSPISGHRSVSWYQQTPGQGLQFLFEYFSETQRNKGNFPGRFSGRQFSNSRSEMNVSTLELGDSALYLCASSFMGGQENTGELFFGEGSRLTVL.

The chain is built from TRBV28 and TRBJ1-2; no reliable D call. The ends were cut back, 5 bases at V and 6 bases at J, with 10 bases in the middle. There are 12 residues in the CDR3. Germline V gives CDR1 MDHEN, CDR2 SYDVKM. The DNA of the CDR3 is TGTGCCAGCAGTCTCCGGCGTGATGGCTACACCTTC. Its protein product is CASSLRRDGYTF.

V is TRBV27 and J is TRBJ2-5; no clear D. The J call may not be correct, given that the DNA end is closer to TRBJ2-7. Germline-derived CDR1 and CDR2 are MNHEY and SMNVEV (reference sequence). The CDR3 covers 14 residues. Written as DNA, the CDR3 is TGTGCCAGCAGTTTATCGGAGACAACCTACGAGCAGTACTTC. Translated, it gives CASSLSETTYEQYF.

This rearrangement joins TRBV27 to TRBJ2-2; D is unresolved. Trimming cost V 7 bases and J 4 bases, with 19 bases left between them. This CDR3 has 16 amino acids. CDR1 and CDR2 (germline): MNHEY, SMNVEV (reference sequence). The CDR3 DNA sequence: TGTGCCAGCACCTCCTTAGAAGGAATCGGCACCGGGGAGCTGTTTTTT. Its protein product is CASTSLEGIGTGELFF.

This chain connects TRBV6-1 to TRBJ1-1; tentatively, D is TRBD1 (6 bases). V shed 4 bases and J shed 1 base, with 7 bases lying between them. Germline CDR1 is MNHNS and CDR2 is SASEGT. The CDR3 is 13 amino acids. The CDR3 is CASSGTENTEAFF. DNA for the CDR3: TGTGCCAGCAGTGGGACAGAGAACACTGAAGCTTTCTTT.

The CDR3, as DNA: TGTGCCAGCAGCCCAGGGATGGACTTGGTCTACGAGCAGTACTTC. It yields the protein CASSPGMDLVYEQYF. The chain combines TRBV7-9 with TRBJ2-7; D assignment may be TRBD1 or TRBD2 (5 bases each). V lost 5 bases to trimming and J lost 3 bases, with 17 bases between them. This CDR3 comprises 15 residues. Germline V lookup: CDR1 SEHNR, CDR2 FQNEAQ (reference sequence).

This chain uses TRBV19 with TRBJ1-5; D gene uncertain. In germline, CDR1 is LNHDA, CDR2 SQIVND (reference sequence). This CDR3 has 13 residues. V was cut by 1 base and J by 3 bases, with 4 bases left in between. CDR3: CASSIVHNQPQHF. The CDR3 bases are TGTGCCAGTAGTATAGTTCACAATCAGCCCCAGCATTTT.

Only one count was recorded for this clone. The chain combines TRBV28 with TRBJ1-5; TRBD1 might be the D (6 bases). Germline lookup yields CDR1 MDHEN and CDR2 SYDVKM. The CDR3 covers 13 residues. The ends were cut back, 6 bases at V and 6 bases at J, with 12 bases in the middle. The CDR3 loop is CASRMDRIQPQHF. The CDR3 nucleotides are TGTGCCAGCAGAATGGACAGAATTCAGCCCCAGCATTTT.

V and J are TRBV7-8 and TRBJ2-7, with D unresolved. Germline V CDR1 and CDR2: SGHVS, FQNEAQ. The length of the CDR3 is 13 residues. Trimming removed 5 bases at V and 0 bases at J, with 8 bases between. CDR3: CASSHESSYEQYF. The CDR3 nucleotides read TGTGCCAGCAGCCACGAAAGCTCCTACGAGCAGTACTTC. The entire variable domain, with the rest obtained from reference TRBV7-8 and TRBJ2-7, is as follows: GAGVSQSPRYKVAKRGQDVALRCDPISGHVSLFWYQQALGQGPEFLTYFQNEAQLDKSGLPSDRFFAERPEGSVSTLKIQRTQQEDSAVYLCASSHESSYEQYFGPGTRLTVT.